Sequencing of this T cell receptor beta chain was carried out in a study of T cell responses to AZD1222 COVID-19 vaccine. Deletions cut 7 bases from V and 5 bases from J, with 9 bases between. In germline, CDR1 is WSHSY, CDR2 SAAADI. The CDR3 extends over 11 amino acids. Findings and limits, study-wide: Repertoire sampling was restricted to post-peak T cell response timepoints. A mostly white British donor set with more females was recruited, and clonal diversity was possibly underestimated.

As to this clone: No antigen is known for it.

TCRdb keeps only in-frame clones here, not all; method: immunoSEQ multiplex PCR. Here the sample spans tens of thousands of clones, around 84% being singletons. The source material was peripheral blood, sampled on day 0 of AZD1222 vaccination. The sequence came from an adult in good health. V is TRBV10-2 and J is TRBJ2-7; the D gene is possibly TRBD1 (6 bases). CDR3: CASTQGHEQYF. CDR3 in DNA: TGCGCCAGCACACAGGGCCACGAGCAGTACTTC.